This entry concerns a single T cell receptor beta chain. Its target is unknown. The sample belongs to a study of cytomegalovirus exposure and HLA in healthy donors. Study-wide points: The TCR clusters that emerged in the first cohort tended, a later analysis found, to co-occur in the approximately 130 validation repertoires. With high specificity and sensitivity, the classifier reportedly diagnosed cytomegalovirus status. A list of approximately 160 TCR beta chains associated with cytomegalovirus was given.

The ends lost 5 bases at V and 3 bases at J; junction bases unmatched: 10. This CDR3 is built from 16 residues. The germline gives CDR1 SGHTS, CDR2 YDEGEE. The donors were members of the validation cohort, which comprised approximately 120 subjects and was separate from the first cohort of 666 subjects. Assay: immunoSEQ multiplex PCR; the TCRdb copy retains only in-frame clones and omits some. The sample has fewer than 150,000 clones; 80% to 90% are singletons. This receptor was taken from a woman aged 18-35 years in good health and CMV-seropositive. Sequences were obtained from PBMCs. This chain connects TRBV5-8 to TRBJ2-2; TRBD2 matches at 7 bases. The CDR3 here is CASSRTGTTDTGELFF. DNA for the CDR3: TGTGCCAGCAGTAGGACCGGGACTACAGACACCGGGGAGCTGTTTTTT.